These 5 T cell receptor beta chains originate from one sample sequenced in a study of cytomegalovirus exposure and HLA in healthy donors. The PCR employed 60 Vbeta primers together with 13 Jbeta primers. Data came from immunoSEQ multiplex PCR; TCRdb stores just in-frame clones and leaves some out. This sample has more than 90,000 clones, with about 70% found just once. Sequencing was done on a sample of PBMCs. The origin of the receptors is a woman aged 25 to 39 in good health and CMV-seronegative.

The rearrangement joins TRBV5-1 to TRBJ1-2, with 11 bases aligning to TRBD1. This CDR3 has 16 amino acids. Germline CDR1 SGHRS, CDR2 YFSETQ. Trimming cost V 1 base and J 2 bases; bases outside gene matches: 4. In DNA form, the CDR3 reads TGCGCCAGCAGCTTGTCGGACAGGGGGCGGAACTATGGCTACACCTTC. This gives the protein CASSLSDRGRNYGYTF.

The chain recombines TRBV19 with TRBJ1-5; 9 bases map to TRBD1. The trim removed 7 bases at V and 5 bases at J, leaving 6 bases unmatched. Looked up from germline, CDR1 is LNHDA and CDR2 is SQIVND (reference sequence). CDR3 size: 14 residues. The CDR3 loop is CASTGTGLYQPQHF. The CDR3, as DNA: TGTGCCAGTACCGGGACAGGGTTATATCAGCCCCAGCATTTT.

This chain connects TRBV6-5 to TRBJ2-1, with 8 bases aligning to TRBD1. The CDR3 consists of 14 residues. The ends lost 6 bases at V and 7 bases at J; junction bases unmatched: 8. Germline lookup yields CDR1 MNHEY and CDR2 SVGAGI. DNA of the CDR3: TGTGCCAGCAGCGGACAGGGCGGCCCTAATGAGCAGTTCTTC. Protein: CASSGQGGPNEQFF.

The chain combines TRBV4-3 with TRBJ1-2, with D possibly matching TRBD1 (5 bases). This CDR3 contains 16 residues. Trimming shortened V by 0 bases and J by 4 bases, and 15 bases separated the two germline ends. The germline V gene has CDR1 LGHNA and CDR2 YSLEER. The CDR3 DNA sequence: TGCGCCAGCAGCCAAGATTTACAGGTTAGACCCTATGGCTACACCTTC. Translated, it gives CASSQDLQVRPYGYTF.

J is TRBJ2-1 and V is TRBV29-1; TRBD1 matches at 8 bases. CDR1 SQVTM and CDR2 ANQGSEA come from the germline V gene. CDR3 size: 14 residues. The V segment lost 7 bases and the J segment 5 bases; nucleotides outside the gene matches: 10. In DNA, the CDR3 is TGCAGCGGCCTTTTCCGGACAGGGAACAATGAGCAGTTCTTC. It specifies CSGLFRTGNNEQFF.